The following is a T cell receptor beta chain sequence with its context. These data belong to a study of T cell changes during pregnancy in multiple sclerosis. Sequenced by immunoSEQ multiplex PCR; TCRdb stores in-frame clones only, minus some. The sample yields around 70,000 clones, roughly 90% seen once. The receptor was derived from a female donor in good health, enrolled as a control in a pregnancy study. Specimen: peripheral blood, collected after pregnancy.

For the CDR3, the DNA is TGTGCCAGCAGTTTATTCCCAGGGGGCTCTAACACTGAAGCTTTCTTT. Encoded protein: CASSLFPGGSNTEAFF. The chain carries TRBV27 and TRBJ1-1; 8 nucleotides align to TRBD1. V gave up 1 base and J gave up 2 bases; unmatched junction bases: 6. Per germline, CDR1 MNHEY and CDR2 SMNVEV (reference sequence). The CDR3 runs 16 residues.